Below are 23 T cell receptor beta chains sequenced from a single sample in a study of identical twins. TCRdb recomputed calls from the 5' RACE reads with MiXCR, one row per CDR3 protein. The sample lists 500,000 to 650,000 distinct CDR3 sequences; about 7.6% were seen once. The same sample was also used in a study of yellow fever vaccine responses in identical twins.

The source material was PBMCs. Receptors were obtained from a woman younger than 30 in good health.

This clonotype was counted many times. The V gene is TRBV29-1, the J gene TRBJ2-6; TRBD1 matches 7 bases. CDR1 is SQVTM and CDR2 is ANQGSEA in the germline V gene. The CDR3 loop spans 18 amino acids. J was trimmed by 0 bases and V by 4 bases; bases with no gene match: 12. CDR3 DNA sequence: TGCAGCGTTGTAGTGACAGGGAACTTAGTCTCTGGGGCCAACGTCCTGACTTTC. Its protein product is CSVVVTGNLVSGANVLTF.

This clonotype was recorded at least ten times. The rearrangement uses TRBV12-3 or TRBV12-4 and TRBJ1-4; possible D gene TRBD1, 5 bases. Trimming left V 8 bases short and J 0 bases short, with 10 bases between. There are 14 residues in the CDR3. This CDR3 reads CASRGLTTNEKLFF. The CDR3 region has the DNA TGTGCCAGCCGGGGCTTAACAACTAATGAAAAACTGTTTTTT.

The chain combines TRBV15 with TRBJ2-3; D uncertain. There are 17 residues in the CDR3. V lost 0 bases to trimming and J lost 5 bases, with 18 bases between them. Germline assignment: CDR1 LNHNV and CDR2 YYDKDF (reference sequence). This chain's CDR3 is CATSRDGLLTDRDTQYF. The CDR3 nucleotides read TGTGCCACCAGCAGAGATGGTTTACTCACCGATCGAGATACGCAGTATTTT.

This clonotype has more than one count but fewer than ten. The CDR3 nucleotides read TGCAGTGCTAGAGTCGGAATCCTGGGGCAGGGGGCTGGTATAACTTCACCCCTCCACTTT. It yields the protein CSARVGILGQGAGITSPLHF. V gene TRBV20-1 combines with J gene TRBJ1-6, with 8 bases aligning to TRBD1. CDR3 length: 20 residues. V dropped 1 base and J dropped 9; count of bases not matched to a gene: 23. The germline V gene has CDR1 DFQATT and CDR2 SNEGSKA (reference sequence).

This clonotype was seen repeatedly, ten times or more. V usage is TRBV9 and J usage is TRBJ2-6, with 7 bases that match TRBD2. V lost 3 bases to trimming and J lost 11 bases; unmatched junction nucleotides: 17. Per the germline V gene, CDR1 is SGDLS and CDR2 is YYNGEE. The CDR3 runs 17 residues. CDR3 loop: CASSENLLSGNNDVLTF. In DNA form, the CDR3 reads TGTGCCAGCAGCGAAAACCTACTAAGCGGGAATAACGACGTCCTGACTTTC.

This chain connects TRBV28 to TRBJ2-5; TRBD2 matches at 10 bases. V lost 5 bases to trimming and J lost 1 base; unmatched junction nucleotides: 7. Germline CDR1 MDHEN, CDR2 SYDVKM. CDR3 size: 16 residues. This CDR3 is CASSASSGSGQETQYF. The CDR3 DNA sequence: TGTGCCAGCAGTGCCTCTAGCGGGAGTGGCCAAGAGACCCAGTACTTC.

CDR3 bases: TGTGCCAGCAGCCCAACTAGCGGGAGTTTCCAATGGGAGCAGTTCTTC. It yields the protein CASSPTSGSFQWEQFF. This chain uses TRBV11-2 with TRBJ2-1, with 11 bases that match TRBD2. CDR1 and CDR2 from the germline V gene are SGHAT and FQNNGV. V dropped 5 bases and J dropped 10; count of bases not matched to a gene: 13. This CDR3 has 16 residues.

There are a few counts of this clonotype. This chain links TRBV6-1 with TRBJ2-7; D remains ambiguous. V was trimmed by 5 bases and J by 7 bases, leaving 21 bases between them. This CDR3 has 15 amino acids. Germline values: CDR1 MNHNS, CDR2 SASEGT. The CDR3 loop is CASSNALLGFREQYF. As DNA, the CDR3 is TGTGCCAGCAGTAACGCCCTCCTGGGTTTTCGGGAGCAGTACTTC.

J is TRBJ1-2 and V is TRBV3-1, with TRBD1 matching 7 bases. This CDR3 region has 15 residues. V gave up 4 bases and J gave up 4 bases; unmatched junction bases: 9. CDR1 is LGHDT and CDR2 is YNNKEL in the germline V gene (reference sequence). The DNA for the CDR3 is TGTGCCAGCAGCCCAGACCCGGGACAGCTCTATGGCTACACCTTC. The encoded protein is CASSPDPGQLYGYTF.

This chain uses TRBV10-3 with TRBJ2-1; D might be TRBD1 (6 bases). CDR3 length equals 18 residues. The germline V gene has CDR1 ENHRY and CDR2 SYGVKD. V lost 6 bases to trimming and J lost 6 bases, with 27 bases between them. The chain's CDR3 is CAISPQHQGSRLANEQFF. In DNA form, the CDR3 reads TGTGCCATCAGCCCCCAACATCAGGGGTCACGCCTCGCCAATGAGCAGTTCTTC.

This clonotype was seen ten or more times. V is TRBV12-3 or TRBV12-4 and J is TRBJ2-3; 12 nucleotides line up with TRBD2. This CDR3 has 16 residues. Trimming removed 6 bases from V and 5 bases from J; junction bases left unmatched: 9. The DNA of the CDR3 is TGTGCCAGCAGCCCCCTAGCGGGAGGGCCTGTAGATACGCAGTATTTT. Translation gives CASSPLAGGPVDTQYF.

This clonotype was counted between two and nine times. The CDR3 loop is CASSPPGSPNYEQYF. CDR3 sequence (DNA): TGTGCCAGCTCACCACCGGGTTCGCCCAACTACGAGCAGTACTTC. This rearrangement joins TRBV18 to TRBJ2-7, with unresolved D. The CDR3 totals 15 residues. Germline V lookup: CDR1 KGHSH, CDR2 LQKENI. The germline V and J ends were trimmed by 0 bases and 3 bases, with 12 bases remaining between them.

The sample holds one count of this clonotype. Likely a read error: the CDR3 ends without its conserved phenylalanine or tryptophan. The DNA is omitted, as the CDR3 cannot be located on it reliably, and the CDR3 follows TCRdb's listing. The rearrangement joins TRBV5-5 to TRBJ2-2; TRBD1 is taken as the D call from the table, unchecked against the DNA. CDR1 is SGHKS and CDR2 is YYEKEE in the germline V gene (reference sequence). The CDR3 is made up of 14 amino acids, end residues included. The CDR3 here is CASSLGTLTGELLC.

This clonotype has more than one count but fewer than ten. The chain recombines TRBV7-2 with TRBJ2-3; maybe TRBD2 (6 bases). Trimming pared 1 base from V and 2 bases from J, leaving 16 bases between. Germline loops: CDR1 SGHTA, CDR2 FQGNSA. There are 17 residues in the CDR3. The CDR3 loop reads CASSLGRGTRPTDTQYF. In nucleotides, the CDR3 is TGTGCCAGCAGCTTAGGGCGGGGCACTAGGCCCACAGATACGCAGTATTTT.

In this sample, this clonotype turned up a few times. The chain couples TRBV12-3 or TRBV12-4 to TRBJ1-1; D gene ambiguous. The germline V and J ends were trimmed by 6 bases and 4 bases, with 15 bases remaining between them. CDR3 length: 14 amino acids. The CDR3 spells CASSRSGLGTEAFF. The CDR3 region has the DNA TGTGCCAGCAGCCGCAGTGGTCTGGGCACTGAAGCTTTCTTT.

There are a few counts of this clonotype. The chain employs TRBV27 and TRBJ2-7, with 9 bases matching TRBD2. J gave up 4 bases and V 3 bases, and 10 bases lay outside the gene matches. The CDR3 loop spans 16 amino acids. Germline values: CDR1 MNHEY, CDR2 SMNVEV (reference sequence). CDR3 nucleotide sequence: TGTGCCAGCAGTTTCCTCTCTAGCGGGGTGCATTACGAGCAGTACTTC. Translated: CASSFLSSGVHYEQYF.

The V call is TRBV12-3 or TRBV12-4, the J call TRBJ2-3, with D unclear. The CDR3 runs to 15 residues. Trimming pared 6 bases from V and 0 bases from J, leaving 13 bases between. The CDR3 coding sequence is TGTGCCAGCAGCCGCCAGTTCGGAAGCACAGATACGCAGTATTTT. Protein: CASSRQFGSTDTQYF.

This clonotype was recorded a few times. The genes are TRBV10-3 and TRBJ2-2, with a weak D call TRBD2 (6 bases). The CDR3 totals 16 residues. Trimming removed 3 bases at V and 3 bases at J, with 14 bases between. Germline CDR1 reads ENHRY; CDR2 reads SYGVKD. DNA for the CDR3: TGTGCCATCAGTGATGTGGGGGGAAAGGACACCGGGGAGCTGTTTTTT. Its protein is CAISDVGGKDTGELFF.

This clonotype was recorded at least ten times. The chain uses TRBV28 and TRBJ2-1; D uncertain. V gave up 3 bases and J gave up 7 bases, with 10 bases separating them. CDR1 and CDR2 (germline): MDHEN, SYDVKM. The CDR3 totals 13 residues. Here the CDR3 reads CASSLTLHNEQFF. CDR3 in DNA: TGTGCCAGCAGTTTGACACTCCATAATGAGCAGTTCTTC.

This clonotype was found a few times. The chain links TRBV20-1 to TRBJ2-1; 10 bases line up with TRBD2. CDR3 length: 16 residues. V dropped 3 bases and J dropped 7; count of bases not matched to a gene: 12. The V gene's germline CDR1 is DFQATT and CDR2 SNEGSKA (reference sequence). CDR3 sequence reads: CSASKTSSGSKNEQFF. CDR3 bases: TGCAGTGCTAGCAAGACCTCTAGCGGGAGTAAAAATGAGCAGTTCTTC.

This clonotype has just a few counts. The gene calls are TRBV20-1 and TRBJ2-5, with D possibly matching TRBD2 (5 bases). Trimming left V 3 bases short and J 1 base short, with 9 bases between. Germline-derived CDR1 and CDR2 are DFQATT and SNEGSKA (reference sequence). CDR3 length: 13 amino acids. DNA for the CDR3: TGCAGTGCTAGTTTCCTAGCCCAAGAGACCCAGTACTTC. Protein product: CSASFLAQETQYF.

This clonotype was observed once. DNA of the CDR3: TGTGCCAGCAGCCAAGGTGGCAGGAGGCAAGAGACCCAGTACTTC. Translation: CASSQGGRRQETQYF. The gene calls are TRBV14 and TRBJ2-5, with a weak D call TRBD2 (5 bases). V lost 1 base and J 2 bases, leaving 11 bases between the germline ends. This CDR3 has 15 amino acids. In germline, CDR1 is SGHDN, CDR2 FVKESK.

This clonotype has only a few counts. The rearrangement links TRBV20-1 to TRBJ2-7, with 7 nucleotides matching TRBD1. CDR1 is DFQATT, CDR2 SNEGSKA, per germline (reference sequence). V lost 8 bases and J lost 0; bases outside the gene matches: 7. The CDR3 totals 13 residues. CDR3 coding DNA: TGCAGTTCCCATGGACAGGACTCCTACGAGCAGTACTTC. Its translation is CSSHGQDSYEQYF.